A selection of T cell receptor beta chains follows, all from one sample in a study of shared clonotypes between healthy human individuals. The table came from immunoSEQ multiplex PCR; TCRdb's copy has only in-frame clones and leaves some out. The sample holds fewer than 550,000 clones, roughly 85% seen once. Sequencing was carried out using PBMCs. The receptor set was obtained from a middle-aged woman in good health. Some clones in this sample may be carry-over from other donors' samples. Both conserved end residues are part of each CDR3. D genes are given only for firm matches. Size is omitted from some rows. Given values are once, few, many or a class for expanded clones.

>NA|NA|13|TRBJ1-5|TRBV2
CASMDRSNQPQHF
TGTGCCAGCATGGACCGTAGCAATCAGCCCCAGCATTTT
>NA|NA|12|TRBJ1-2|TRBV29-1
CSVDRTAYGYTF
TGCAGCGTTGATCGGACAGCCTATGGCTACACCTTC
>NA|TRBD1|14|TRBJ1-1|TRBV27
CASSRQGFGTEAFF
TGTGCCAGCAGTAGACAGGGGTTCGGGACTGAAGCTTTCTTT
>NA|NA|18|TRBJ2-1|TRBV4-3
CASSQYFGGANKYNEQFF
TGCGCCAGCAGCCAATACTTCGGCGGGGCTAATAAGTACAATGAGCAGTTCTTC
>NA|TRBD1|14|TRBJ1-2|TRBV5-1
CASSLLADRDRLAF
TGCGCCAGCAGCTTGTTGGCGGACAGGGATCGCCTTGCCTTC
>NA|NA|15|TRBJ2-2|TRBV19
CASVEGRKNTGELFF
TGTGCCAGCGTCGAGGGTAGAAAGAACACCGGGGAGCTGTTTTTT
>NA|TRBD2|22|TRBJ2-1|TRBV7-3
CASSLKGAGGTSGPSSYNEQFF
TGTGCCAGCAGCTTAAAGGGGGCGGGTGGAACTAGCGGGCCGAGCTCCTACAATGAGCAGTTCTTC
>NA|NA|13|TRBJ2-7|TRBV29-1
CSVVRGSSYEQYF
TGCAGCGTAGTGAGAGGGAGTTCCTACGAGCAGTACTTC
>NA|NA|13|TRBJ2-7|TRBV28
CASSFAGTYEQYF
TGTGCCAGCAGTTTCGCGGGAACCTACGAGCAGTACTTC
>NA|NA|15|TRBJ1-1|TRBV2
CASSGRLGGGTEAFF
TGTGCCAGCAGTGGCCGGCTTGGAGGGGGCACTGAAGCTTTCTTT
>NA|NA|14|TRBJ1-5|TRBV30
CAWSLGDSRQPQHF
TGTGCCTGGAGTTTGGGAGACAGTCGACAGCCCCAGCATTTT
>NA|NA|14|TRBJ2-7|TRBV30
CAWMRKGRGDEQYF
TGTGCCTGGATGCGCAAGGGGCGAGGGGACGAGCAGTACTTC
>NA|NA|19|TRBJ2-1|TRBV6-1
CASSEGSLVRGGSYNEQFF
TGTGCCAGCAGTGAAGGGTCGCTAGTCCGAGGGGGCTCCTACAATGAGCAGTTCTTC
>NA|NA|13|TRBJ2-7|TRBV5-4
CASSPEPTYEQYF
TGTGCCAGCAGCCCTGAACCCACCTACGAGCAGTACTTC
>NA|NA|14|TRBJ2-1|TRBV11-2
CASSSLGGYNEQFF
TGTGCCAGCAGCTCTCTGGGTGGGTACAATGAGCAGTTCTTC
>NA|NA|15|TRBJ1-2|TRBV10-3
CAISESLTESYGYTF
TGTGCCATCAGTGAGTCTTTGACGGAAAGTTATGGCTACACCTTC
>NA|NA|16|TRBJ2-1|TRBV4-2
CASSPMGTSSYNEQFF
TGTGCCAGCAGCCCAATGGGGACATCCTCCTACAATGAGCAGTTCTTC
>NA|NA|16|TRBJ1-5|TRBV4-1
CASSQETHYSNQPQHF
TGCGCCAGCAGCCAAGAGACACACTATAGCAATCAGCCCCAGCATTTT
>NA|NA|14|TRBJ1-3|TRBV30
CAWGTGFSGNTIYF
TGTGCCTGGGGTACAGGGTTTTCAGGAAACACCATATATTTT
>few|TRBD1|13|TRBJ1-1|TRBV30
CAWRRGRVTEAFF
TGTGCCTGGAGAAGGGGGCGCGTCACTGAAGCTTTCTTT